This T cell receptor beta chain was identified in a study of cytomegalovirus exposure and HLA in healthy donors. On the study more broadly: Most genotyped donors, approximately 77% of about 360, had Caucasian-associated genetic ancestry.

13 Jbeta primers and 60 Vbeta primers were used for the PCR. Generated by immunoSEQ multiplex PCR, the TCRdb table keeps only in-frame clones and is missing some. Here the sample spans roughly 160,000 clones, 80% to 85% being singletons. Whole-study results and caveats: Reports state that TCR beta sequences accurately predicted most subjects' HLA-A and HLA-B alleles. One later analysis reportedly identified an Asian-associated ancestry cluster that showed fewer N-insertions than the roughly 640-donor mean. Association of a missense DCLRE1C variant with TCR beta V- and J-gene trimming was reported in a later analysis.

Regarding this clone: Its antigen is as yet unknown. The sample has other DNA sequences that encode this CDR3 too.

The V gene's germline CDR1 is SGHNT and CDR2 YENEEA. With V trimmed by 6 bases and J by 0 bases, 7 bases remained unmatched. CDR3 size: 17 residues. The source material was PBMCs. The chain uses TRBV11-3 and TRBJ2-3; 12 nucleotides align to TRBD2. This clonotype was sampled from a male donor in good health and CMV-seronegative. CDR3: CASSHGLAGSSTDTQYF. The CDR3 nucleotides read TGTGCCAGCAGTCATGGACTAGCGGGGTCTAGCACAGATACGCAGTATTTT.